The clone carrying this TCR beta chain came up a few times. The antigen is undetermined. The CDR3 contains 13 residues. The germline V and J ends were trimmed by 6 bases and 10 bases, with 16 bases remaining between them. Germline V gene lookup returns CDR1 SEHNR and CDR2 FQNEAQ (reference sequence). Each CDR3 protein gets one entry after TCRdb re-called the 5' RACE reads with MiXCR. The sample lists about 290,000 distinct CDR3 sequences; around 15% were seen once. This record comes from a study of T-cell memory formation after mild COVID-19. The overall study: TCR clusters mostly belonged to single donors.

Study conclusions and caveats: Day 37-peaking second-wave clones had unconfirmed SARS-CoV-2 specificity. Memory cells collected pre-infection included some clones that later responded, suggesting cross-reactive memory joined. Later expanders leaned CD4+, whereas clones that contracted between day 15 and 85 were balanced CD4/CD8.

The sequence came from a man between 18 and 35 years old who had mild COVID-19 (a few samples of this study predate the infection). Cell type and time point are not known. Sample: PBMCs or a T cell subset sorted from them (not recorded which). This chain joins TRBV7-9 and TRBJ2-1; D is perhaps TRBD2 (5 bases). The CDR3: CASRPPAGGEQFF. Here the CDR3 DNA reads TGTGCCAGCAGACCCCCCGCGGGCGGGGAGCAGTTCTTC.